These T cell receptor beta chains were read from a single sample in a study of T-cell reconstitution after alpha-beta-depleted transplantation in children. TCRdb reprocessed the PCR reads via MiXCR and lists one record per CDR3 protein. The sample contains about 230,000 distinct CDR3 sequences, 7.5% to 10% of which appear only once. Source: PBMCs from the stem cell graft donor, taken from the stem cell graft. These receptor sequences come from a human donor who donated a stem cell graft to a child with SCID. The CDR3 runs from the conserved cysteine through the conserved F or W. The order of the fields is V gene, D gene, clone size, J gene, CDR3 DNA, CDR3 protein. A D gene is named only where the DNA matches it firmly. Clone size appears in some rows only: once, few, many, or a class for an expanded clone.

>TRBV4-2|TRBD1|many|TRBJ2-7
TGTGCCAGCAGCCACCTTGACAGGGGGGGGCAGTACTTC
CASSHLDRGGQYF
>TRBV20-1|-|many|TRBJ2-6
TGCAGTGCAAGACGACAGGCTGGGGCCAACGTCCTGACTTTC
CSARRQAGANVLTF
>TRBV7-9|TRBD1|many|TRBJ1-4
TGTGCCAGCAGCAAGGACAGGGGGCCTGAAAAACTGTTTTTT
CASSKDRGPEKLFF
>TRBV4-1|TRBD1|few|TRBJ1-4
TGCGCCAGCAGTGACAGGGGGGGAGCGGCTAATGAAAAACTGTTTTTT
CASSDRGGAANEKLFF
>TRBV29-1|-|few|TRBJ2-1
TGCAGCGGGGACTCCTCCCGGGAGCAGTTCTTC
CSGDSSREQFF
>TRBV2|TRBD1|many|TRBJ1-2
TGTGCCAGCAGTGATACAGGGGGCGGCGGCTATGGCTACACCTTC
CASSDTGGGGYGYTF
>TRBV6-6|TRBD2|many|TRBJ2-3
TGTGCCAGCTGCGGGGGGGGCACAGATACGCAGTATTTT
CASCGGGTDTQYF
>TRBV27|-|many|TRBJ1-1
TGTGCCAGCAGGGGCTCGTGGCAGGGTAAAGCTTTCTTT
CASRGSWQGKAFF
>TRBV30|TRBD2|-|TRBJ2-1
TGTGCCTGGAGCCCGGGACTAGCGGACCACAATGAGCAGTTCTTC
CAWSPGLADHNEQFF
>TRBV4-1|-|-|TRBJ2-3
TGCGCCAGCAGCCAAGGGGGGGGCAAGCAGTATTTT
CASSQGGGKQYF
>TRBV20-1|-|many|TRBJ2-2
TGCAGTGGGACATCCACCGGGGAGCTGTTTTTT
CSGTSTGELFF
>TRBV20-1|TRBD1|few|TRBJ2-3
TGCAGTGCTACCGAGACAGGGTCAAATACGCAGTATTTT
CSATETGSNTQYF
>TRBV5-1|TRBD2|many|TRBJ2-3
TGCGCCAGCAGCTTAGGGACTAGTCTCCCGCCTTACACAGATACGCAGTATTTT
CASSLGTSLPPYTDTQYF
>TRBV6-2/TRBV6-3|-|many|TRBJ2-3
TGTGCCAGCACGGAGAGCACAGATACGCAGTATTTT
CASTESTDTQYF
>TRBV4-2|-|many|TRBJ2-4
TGTGCCAGCAGCCAAGATTTGATGGGGGGGCCGGAGGCCAAAAACATTCAGTACTTC
CASSQDLMGGPEAKNIQYF
>TRBV5-6|-|many|TRBJ2-7
TGTGCCAGCAGCCGAGACACGCGCTACGAGCAGTACTTC
CASSRDTRYEQYF
>TRBV20-1|-|-|TRBJ1-5
TGCAGTGCTAGGGTGGGTGTGGGGAATAACAAGCCCCAGCATTTT
CSARVGVGNNKPQHF
>TRBV7-9|TRBD1|many|TRBJ1-2
TGTGCCAGCAGCTTAGATCCAGGTGGGACAGATGGCTACACCTTC
CASSLDPGGTDGYTF
>TRBV5-1|-|many|TRBJ1-1
TGCGCCAGCAGCTTCTGGGGGGCGGGAAACACTGAAGCTTTCTTT
CASSFWGAGNTEAFF
>TRBV5-1|-|many|TRBJ1-2
TGCGCCAGCAGCTTGGGACAGGCCTGGGGCTACACCTTC
CASSLGQAWGYTF
>TRBV12-3/TRBV12-4|TRBD1|many|TRBJ2-2
TGTGCCAGCAGCAAGGGACAGGGGAACACCGGGGAGCTGTTTTTT
CASSKGQGNTGELFF
>TRBV2|TRBD1|many|TRBJ2-4
TGTGCCAGCAGTGTGGACAGGGGGCACCTCAAAAACATTCAGTACTTC
CASSVDRGHLKNIQYF
>TRBV5-1|-|many|TRBJ1-3
TGCGCCAGCACCTCTCCGGGATTGAACACCATATATTTT
CASTSPGLNTIYF
>TRBV15|-|many|TRBJ2-5
TGTGCCACCAGCAGGTTGGGCCTAGCAGAGACCCAGTACTTC
CATSRLGLAETQYF
>TRBV7-2|-|many|TRBJ2-3
TGTGCCAGCAGCTTAAGGGTCCGGGCAGATACGCAGTATTTT
CASSLRVRADTQYF
>TRBV11-2|-|many|TRBJ1-4
TGTGCCAGCAGCGCCACCGGGGACGCCGGCTGGGGAAAACTGTTTTTT
CASSATGDAGWGKLFF
>TRBV12-3/TRBV12-4|-|few|TRBJ1-4
TGTGCCAGCAGTCTCATGCGCGCGCAGTCCGAAAAACTGTTTTTT
CASSLMRAQSEKLFF
>TRBV29-1|TRBD1|many|TRBJ1-5
TGCAGCGTTGGACAGGGGGCGGATCAGCCCCAGCATTTT
CSVGQGADQPQHF
>TRBV10-2|TRBD2|once|TRBJ2-1
TGCGCCAGCCTGGGGGGGAGGTTGAATGAGCAGTTCTTC
CASLGGRLNEQFF
>TRBV12-3/TRBV12-4|-|many|TRBJ2-2
TGTGCCAGCAGTTTACCCCGGACTTCTGTGAACACCGGGGAGCTGTTTTTT
CASSLPRTSVNTGELFF
>TRBV10-3|TRBD2|-|TRBJ2-1
TGTGCCATCAGTGAGTCACGTTCGGGAGGGTCTCAAGGGGAAAAGCAGTTCTTC
CAISESRSGGSQGEKQFF
>TRBV5-1|-|many|TRBJ2-3
TGCGCCAGCAGGCGGCAGGGAGGTTACACAGATACGCAGTATTTT
CASRRQGGYTDTQYF
>TRBV6-5|-|many|TRBJ1-6
TGTGCCAGCAGTTCCCACGCATCTAATTCACCCCTCCACTTT
CASSSHASNSPLHF
>TRBV5-1|-|many|TRBJ2-6
TGCGCCAGCAGCTTAAGAGTTCCCGGGGCCAACGTCCTGACTTTC
CASSLRVPGANVLTF
>TRBV10-3|-|-|TRBJ2-2
TGTGCCACCTCGGGTGTAGAGAACACCGGGGAGCTGTTTTTT
CATSGVENTGELFF
>TRBV29-1|-|many|TRBJ2-2
TGCAGCTTCACAGGGAACGGTATGACCGGGGAGCTGTTTTTT
CSFTGNGMTGELFF
>TRBV6-4|TRBD2|many|TRBJ2-1
TGTGCCAGCAGTGGCAGCGGGGGGGCCTACAATGAGCAGTTCTTC
CASSGSGGAYNEQFF
>TRBV12-3/TRBV12-4|-|many|TRBJ2-3
TGTGCCAGCAGTCCGAGTAGTAGGGGGGGGCTTCGGGCAGATACGCAGTATTTT
CASSPSSRGGLRADTQYF
>TRBV30|-|many|TRBJ1-2
TGTGCCTGGAGTCTCGAGAACTATGGCTACACCTTC
CAWSLENYGYTF
>TRBV4-2|-|few|TRBJ2-2
TGTGCCAGCAGCCAAGATCCCGGATTTGCGGGGTCGAACACCGGGGAGCTGTTTTTT
CASSQDPGFAGSNTGELFF
>TRBV10-3|TRBD1|-|TRBJ2-2
TGTGCCATCAAACCGGGACAGGCCACCGGGGAGCTGTTTTTT
CAIKPGQATGELFF
>TRBV10-3|-|many|TRBJ1-5
TGTGCCATCAGTGAGTCGAAGGGAGCGGGGCTTAGGGGCCAGCCCCAGCATTTT
CAISESKGAGLRGQPQHF
>TRBV18|-|many|TRBJ1-4
TGTGCCAGCTCACCACCGACTAATGAAAAACTGTTTTTT
CASSPPTNEKLFF
>TRBV7-2|-|few|TRBJ1-2
TGTGCCAGCAGCTTAATGCTCGCGGGGGACTATGGCTACACCTTC
CASSLMLAGDYGYTF
>TRBV5-5|TRBD1|-|TRBJ1-1
TGTGCCAGCAGCCGGACAGGGTTTAGGATGAACACTGAAGCTTTCTTT
CASSRTGFRMNTEAFF
>TRBV29-1|-|-|TRBJ1-2
TGCAGCGTTGAAGTTTCGCCCTTCAGGTGGACCTTC
CSVEVSPFRWTF
>TRBV7-2|-|many|TRBJ1-1
TGTGCCAGCAGCCTCGAGGGGGAGACTGAAGCTTTCTTT
CASSLEGETEAFF
>TRBV2|-|many|TRBJ2-4
TGTGCCAACAGGGCCACAGATATAAAAAACATTCAGTACTTC
CANRATDIKNIQYF
>TRBV9|-|many|TRBJ2-6
TGTGCCAGCAGCGGCCGACAGCAATCCGGCTCTGGGGCCAACGTCCTGACTTTC
CASSGRQQSGSGANVLTF